The clone carrying this TCR beta chain was observed a few times. Its antigen is not identified. The second PCR ran roughly 6 to 11 cycles with a sample-barcoded 5' primer and J-beta primers. TCRdb redid the calling of the 5' RACE reads with MiXCR, one entry per CDR3 protein. The table shows 800,000 to 950,000 distinct CDR3 sequences, with around 36% occurring only once. These data come from a study of blood T cells in healthy people across ages. General study results and limits: Investigators treated diversity estimates from one million T cells as underestimates. More naive CD4+ cells and higher diversity marked long-lived donors relative to aged donors. Because sorting was not performed, PBMCs prevented conclusive naive versus antigen-experienced comparison. The donors' CMV status was not determined, possibly confounding changes in expanded clonotypes.

The V gene's germline CDR1 is SEHNR and CDR2 FQNEAQ (reference sequence). V was trimmed by 3 bases and J by 5 bases, leaving 19 bases between them. The CDR3 spans 16 residues. The sample consisted of blood. The receptor was isolated from a man between 18 and 35 years old in good health. V and J are TRBV7-9 and TRBJ1-1, with no clear D. CDR3 DNA sequence: TGTGCCAGCAGCTTGAAATCAGGTTTGTTTGGGACTGAAGCTTTCTTT. Encoded protein: CASSLKSGLFGTEAFF. The full variable domain, rest sourced from reference TRBV7-9 and TRBJ1-1, is DTGVSQNPRHKITKRGQNVTFRCDPISEHNRLYWYRQTLGQGPEFLTYFQNEAQLEKSRLLSDRFSAERPKGSFSTLEIQRTEQGDSAMYLCASSLKSGLFGTEAFFGQGTRLTVV.